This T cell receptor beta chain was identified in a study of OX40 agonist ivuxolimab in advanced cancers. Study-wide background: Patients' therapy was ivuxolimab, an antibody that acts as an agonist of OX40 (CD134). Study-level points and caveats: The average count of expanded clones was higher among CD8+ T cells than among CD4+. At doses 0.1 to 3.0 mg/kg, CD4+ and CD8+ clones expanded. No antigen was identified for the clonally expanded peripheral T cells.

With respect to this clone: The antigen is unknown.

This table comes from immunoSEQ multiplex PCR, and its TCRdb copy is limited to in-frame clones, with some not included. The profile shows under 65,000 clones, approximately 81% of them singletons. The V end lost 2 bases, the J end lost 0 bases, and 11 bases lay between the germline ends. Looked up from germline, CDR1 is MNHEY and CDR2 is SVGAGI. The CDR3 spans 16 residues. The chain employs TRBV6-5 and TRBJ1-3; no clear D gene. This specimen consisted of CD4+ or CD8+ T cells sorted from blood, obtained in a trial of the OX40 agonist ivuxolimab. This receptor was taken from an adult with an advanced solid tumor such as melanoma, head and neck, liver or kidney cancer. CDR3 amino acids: CASSYGPSISGNTIYF. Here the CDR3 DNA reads TGTGCCAGCAGTTACGGGCCTTCCATCTCTGGAAACACCATATATTTT.